This record concerns one T cell receptor beta chain sequence. CDR3 size: 14 residues. V lost 4 bases, J lost 2 bases, and 12 bases lay in between. Looked up from germline, CDR1 is MDHEN and CDR2 is SYDVKM. Naive CD8 populations comprised CD45RO-negative cells positively selected for CCR7, excluding terminally differentiated effector memory CD45RA+ cells. The entry originates in a study of shared clonotypes between healthy human individuals. The method was immunoSEQ multiplex PCR; TCRdb's version includes in-frame clones alone and lacks a portion of them. In the table there are around 1.9 million clones, 85% to 95% of which are singletons.

The chain combines TRBV28 with TRBJ2-7, with D possibly being TRBD1 (6 bases). Sequencing input: naive CD8+ T cells from PBMCs. The sequence was obtained from a man younger than 35 in good health. Some clones in this sample may be carry-over from other donors' samples. The CDR3 sequence: CASSWGRGTYEQYF. DNA of the CDR3: TGTGCCAGCAGTTGGGGCAGGGGAACCTACGAGCAGTACTTC.